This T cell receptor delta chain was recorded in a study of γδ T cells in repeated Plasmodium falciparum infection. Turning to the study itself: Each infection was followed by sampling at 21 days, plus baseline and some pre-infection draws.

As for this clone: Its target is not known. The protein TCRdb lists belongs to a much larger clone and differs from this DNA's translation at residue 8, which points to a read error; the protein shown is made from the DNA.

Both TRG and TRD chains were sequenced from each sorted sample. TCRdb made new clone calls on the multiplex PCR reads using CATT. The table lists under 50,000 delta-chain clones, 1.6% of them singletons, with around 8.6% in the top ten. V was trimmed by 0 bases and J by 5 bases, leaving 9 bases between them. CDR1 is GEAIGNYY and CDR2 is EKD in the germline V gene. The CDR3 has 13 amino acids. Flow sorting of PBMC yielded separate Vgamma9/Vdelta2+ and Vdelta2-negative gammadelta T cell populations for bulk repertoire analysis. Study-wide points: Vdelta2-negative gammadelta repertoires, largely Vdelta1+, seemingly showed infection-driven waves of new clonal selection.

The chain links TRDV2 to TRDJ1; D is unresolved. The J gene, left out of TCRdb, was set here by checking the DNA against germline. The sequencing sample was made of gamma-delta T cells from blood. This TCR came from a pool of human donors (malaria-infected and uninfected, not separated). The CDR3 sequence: CACDTLLEDKLIF. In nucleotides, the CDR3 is TGTGCCTGTGACACCTTACTAGAGGATAAACTCATCTTT.